This passage covers 20 T cell receptor beta chains from one sample sequenced in a study of graft-versus-host responses after intestinal transplantation. Some clones are missing from TCRdb's copy, which holds only in-frame ones; the method was immunoSEQ multiplex PCR. The sample carries approximately 11,000 clones, about three quarters recorded once. Specimen: PBMCs, collected nearly 500 days after intestinal transplant. Source of these receptors: a human patient who received an intestinal transplant, so some T cells may come from the graft donor.

The chain has TRBV11-2 and TRBJ1-1, with D hard to call. V lost 4 bases and J lost 8, with 8 bases in between. CDR1 and CDR2 (germline): SGHAT, FQNNGV. This CDR3 contains 11 residues. The CDR3 bases are TGTGCCAGCAGCTCGAGTTGGGAAGCTTTCTTT. This translates into CASSSSWEAFF.

This chain connects TRBV6-1 to TRBJ2-7; 9 bases are a match to TRBD1. Germline V lookup: CDR1 MNHNS, CDR2 SASEGT. V gave up 1 base and J gave up 5 bases; unmatched junction bases: 6. The CDR3 is 15 amino acids. CDR3 coding DNA: TGTGCCAGCAGTGAAGAAGGGACAGGGCCCAACGAGCAGTACTTC. Its translation is CASSEEGTGPNEQYF.

In DNA form, the CDR3 reads TGTGCCAGCAGTCCGGGACAGGGGGGAAATGAGCAGTTCTTC. It codes for CASSPGQGGNEQFF. The V and J genes are TRBV6-6 and TRBJ2-1; TRBD1 agrees at 11 bases. The V segment lost 5 bases and the J segment 7 bases; nucleotides outside the gene matches: 4. CDR1 is MNHNY, CDR2 SVGAGI, per germline (reference sequence). The CDR3 is 14 amino acids.

This chain joins TRBV27 and TRBJ2-7; D might be TRBD1 (6 bases). The germline V gene has CDR1 MNHEY and CDR2 SMNVEV (reference sequence). This CDR3 spans 13 amino acids. V lost 6 bases to trimming and J lost 3 bases, with 12 bases between them. DNA for the CDR3: TGTGCCAGCAGCCGGACAGACCTCTACGAGCAGTACTTC. Translation: CASSRTDLYEQYF.

J is TRBJ1-5 and V is TRBV6-1; D gene ambiguous. Trimming took 5 bases from V and 6 from J, leaving 11 bases between them. The CDR3 loop spans 13 amino acids. Germline loops: CDR1 MNHNS, CDR2 SASEGT. The CDR3 here is CASSQEEVQPQHF. The CDR3 nucleotides are TGTGCCAGCAGTCAGGAGGAGGTTCAGCCCCAGCATTTT.

The rearrangement links TRBV13 to TRBJ2-4; tentative D call: TRBD1 (5 bases). Trimming removed 0 bases at V and 0 bases at J, with 21 bases between. Germline assignment: CDR1 PRHDT and CDR2 FYEKMQ (reference sequence). The CDR3 is 20 residues long. The CDR3 nucleotides read TGTGCCAGCAGCTTAGGGGCTAAAGTGACGGCCAGGGTAGCCAAAAACATTCAGTACTTC. Amino acid sequence: CASSLGAKVTARVAKNIQYF.

The chain uses TRBV12-1 and TRBJ2-2; the D segment call TRBD2 is taken from the table without a DNA check. TRBV12-1 is assigned pseudogene status. The CDR3 covers 17 residues. CDR3 nucleotide sequence: TGTGCCAGCAGCTTGGGGACTAGCGGGGGGGCCACCGGGGAGCTGTTTTTT. This translates into CASSLGTSGGATGELFF.

The rearrangement uses TRBV4-2 and TRBJ1-2; the D gene is possibly TRBD1 (5 bases). CDR1 LGHNA and CDR2 YNFKEQ come from the germline V gene. CDR3 length: 14 amino acids. V was shortened by 4 bases and J by 7 bases, with 16 bases between the two germline ends. The CDR3 DNA reads as TGTGCCAGCAGCCCAAGGGAAGGGACTGTTGGCTACACCTTC. It encodes CASSPREGTVGYTF.

The V gene is TRBV7-9, the J gene TRBJ1-5, with D maybe TRBD1 (5 bases). The CDR3 totals 14 residues. V lost 3 bases to trimming and J lost 3 bases, with 9 bases between them. Per the germline V gene, CDR1 is SEHNR and CDR2 is FQNEAQ (reference sequence). CDR3 nucleotides: TGTGCCAGCAGCTTGGGGGGAAACAATCAGCCCCAGCATTTT. Amino acid sequence: CASSLGGNNQPQHF.

The chain links TRBV5-1 to TRBJ2-5; 7 positions agree with TRBD2. The CDR3 totals 14 residues. Trimming cost V 4 bases and J 2 bases; bases outside gene matches: 5. Germline-derived CDR1 and CDR2 are SGHRS and YFSETQ. The CDR3 is CASSVGTTQETQYF. CDR3 DNA sequence: TGCGCCAGCAGCGTAGGGACTACACAAGAGACCCAGTACTTC.

V is TRBV18 and J is TRBJ2-3; 9 nucleotides match TRBD1. J was trimmed by 2 bases and V by 5 bases; bases with no gene match: 8. This CDR3 comprises 16 residues. In germline, CDR1 is KGHSH, CDR2 LQKENI. CDR3 loop: CASSSRDRAITDTQYF. The CDR3, as DNA: TGTGCCAGCTCATCTCGGGACAGGGCTATCACAGATACGCAGTATTTT.

This clone was seen once. The J gene is TRBJ2-3, the V gene TRBV6-4; 12 positions agree with TRBD2. CDR3 length: 15 residues. V trimming: 0 bases; J trimming: 5 bases; junction bases outside the gene matches: 0. CDR1 is MRHNA, CDR2 SNTAGT, per germline. As DNA, the CDR3 is TGTGCCAGCAGTGACTCGACTAGCGGGGGAGATACGCAGTATTTT. It specifies CASSDSTSGGDTQYF.

The V call is TRBV11-1, the J call TRBJ2-3; TRBD2 aligns across 11 bases. Germline V CDR1 and CDR2: SGHAT, FQDESV (reference sequence). The J segment lost 7 bases and the V segment lost 5 bases, leaving 8 bases of the junction unmatched. This CDR3 has 15 amino acids. CDR3 bases: TGTGCCAGCAGCCCAGTAGCGGGAGGGCCCCATACGCAGTATTTT. It specifies CASSPVAGGPHTQYF.

The J gene is TRBJ1-5, the V gene TRBV7-3; perhaps TRBD1 as D (5 bases). This CDR3 spans 18 amino acids. Trimming removed 6 bases from V and 3 bases from J, with 24 bases in between. Germline loops: CDR1 SGHTA, CDR2 FQGTGA. CDR3 loop: CASSQAARGRNHNQPQHF. The CDR3 DNA follows: TGTGCCAGCAGTCAAGCGGCTCGGGGACGGAACCACAATCAGCCCCAGCATTTT.

This chain connects TRBV18 to TRBJ1-1; no clear D. The CDR3 loop spans 16 amino acids. V was trimmed by 4 bases and J by 5 bases, leaving 20 bases between them. Germline V gene sequence: CDR1 KGHSH, CDR2 LQKENI. The CDR3 spells CASSRAGWASGTEAFF. The CDR3 region has the DNA TGTGCCAGCTCACGGGCCGGTTGGGCTTCGGGGACTGAAGCTTTCTTT.

This clone was seen a single time. This chain connects TRBV9 to TRBJ2-3; 7 bases are shared with TRBD1. The V and J ends lost 0 bases and 2 bases, in that order; junction bases with no gene match: 6. The CDR3 is 16 residues long. Germline loops: CDR1 SGDLS, CDR2 YYNGEE. This chain's CDR3 is CASSVANGQATDTQYF. The CDR3 DNA reads TGTGCCAGCAGCGTAGCTAACGGACAGGCCACAGATACGCAGTATTTT.

This clone was counted between two and nine times. V is TRBV2 and J is TRBJ1-2, with a weak D call TRBD1 (5 bases). Germline CDR1 SNHLY, CDR2 FYNNEI. This CDR3 spans 14 amino acids. Trimming stripped 8 bases from V and 6 bases from J, with 19 bases between. The CDR3 protein is CASGLQEAGDGYTF. CDR3 in DNA: TGTGCCAGCGGGTTACAGGAGGCGGGCGATGGCTACACCTTC.

The V call is TRBV18, the J call TRBJ2-7, with D perhaps matching TRBD2 (6 bases). The CDR3 has 15 residues. Germline V gene sequence: CDR1 KGHSH, CDR2 LQKENI. The V end lost 3 bases, the J end lost 3 bases, and 15 bases lay between the germline ends. This CDR3 reads CASSPELTRYYEQYF. For the CDR3, the DNA is TGTGCCAGCTCACCTGAATTGACTAGGTACTACGAGCAGTACTTC.

The chain carries TRBV7-6 and TRBJ2-1; D gene unclear. Trimming took off 1 base at V and 9 bases at J, with 10 bases between the two ends. CDR3 length equals 13 residues. Germline CDR1 SGHVS, CDR2 FNYEAQ. Here the CDR3 DNA reads TGTGCCAGCAGCTTAGTGGTAGTAAGTGAGCAGTTCTTC. This sequence encodes CASSLVVVSEQFF.

This sequence joins TRBV6-5 and TRBJ2-7; weak D call: TRBD2 (6 bases). Between the trimmed V and J ends, which lost 5 bases and 3 bases, there was a span of 11 bases. Germline assignment: CDR1 MNHEY and CDR2 SVGAGI. CDR3 length equals 13 residues. The CDR3 DNA follows: TGTGCCAGCAGTCGGGACTTACTCTACGAGCAGTACTTC. Its protein is CASSRDLLYEQYF.